This entry features one T cell receptor (beta chain) sequence. TCR beta CDR3 region amplification was performed from RNA transcripts. An initial round of RT-PCR targeting the TCR CDR3 relied on the HTBI primer set. TCRdb re-derived calls from the multiplex PCR reads in MiXCR, one entry per CDR3 protein. The table lists about 570,000 distinct CDR3 sequences, about 14% of them singletons. These data are taken from a study of T cells in Graves' hyperthyroidism and ophthalmopathy. The specimen sequenced was blood. The clonotype was recovered from a woman aged 40 to 49 with Graves' hyperthyroidism.

CDR3 loop: CASSFGHLNTEAFF. For the CDR3, the DNA is TGTGCCAGCAGTTTCGGACACCTGAACACTGAAGCTTTCTTT. V is TRBV6-9 and J is TRBJ1-1, with D perhaps matching TRBD1 (5 bases). CDR3 size: 14 residues. V lost 4 bases and J 0 bases, leaving 9 bases between the germline ends. Germline assignment: CDR1 MNHGY and CDR2 SVAAGI.